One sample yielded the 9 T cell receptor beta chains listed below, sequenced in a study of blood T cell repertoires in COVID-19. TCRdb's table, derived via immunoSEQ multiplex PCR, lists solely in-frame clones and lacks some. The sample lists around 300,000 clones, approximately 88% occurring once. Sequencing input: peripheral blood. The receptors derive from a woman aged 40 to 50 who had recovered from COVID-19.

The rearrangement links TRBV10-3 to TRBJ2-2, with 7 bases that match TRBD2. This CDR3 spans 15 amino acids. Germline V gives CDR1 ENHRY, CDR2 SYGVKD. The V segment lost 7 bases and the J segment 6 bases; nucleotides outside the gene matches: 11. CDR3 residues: CAIMGREPNPGELFF. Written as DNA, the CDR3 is TGTGCCATCATGGGGCGGGAGCCAAATCCCGGGGAGCTGTTTTTT.

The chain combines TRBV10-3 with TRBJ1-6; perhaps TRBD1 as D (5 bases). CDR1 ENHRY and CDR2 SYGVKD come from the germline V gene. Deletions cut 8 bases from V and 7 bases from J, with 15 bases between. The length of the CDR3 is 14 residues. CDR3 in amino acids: CAIRVGQGNSPLHF. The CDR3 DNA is TGTGCCATCCGGGTGGGGCAGGGAAATTCACCCCTCCACTTT.

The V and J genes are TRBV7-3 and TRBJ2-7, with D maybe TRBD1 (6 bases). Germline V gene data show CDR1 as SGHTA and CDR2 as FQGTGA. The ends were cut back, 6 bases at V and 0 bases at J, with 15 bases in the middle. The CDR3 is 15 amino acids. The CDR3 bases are TGTGCCAGCAGTCAAGCGGCGGACAGCTCCTACGAGCAGTACTTC. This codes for CASSQAADSSYEQYF. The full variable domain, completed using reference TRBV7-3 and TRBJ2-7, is GAGVSQTPSNKVTEKGKYVELRCDPISGHTALYWYRQSLGQGPEFLIYFQGTGAADDSGLPNDRFFAVRPEGSVSTLKIQRTERGDSAVYLCASSQAADSSYEQYFGPGTRLTVT.

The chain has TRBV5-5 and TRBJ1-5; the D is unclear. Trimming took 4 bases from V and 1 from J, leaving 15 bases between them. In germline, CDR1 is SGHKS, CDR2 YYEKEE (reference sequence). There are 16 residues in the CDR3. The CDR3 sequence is CASSRGRWASNQPQHF. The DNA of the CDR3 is TGTGCCAGCAGCCGCGGGCGGTGGGCAAGCAATCAGCCCCAGCATTTT. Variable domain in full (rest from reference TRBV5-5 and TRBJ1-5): DAGVTQSPTHLIKTRGQQVTLRCSPISGHKSVSWYQQVLGQGPQFIFQYYEKEERGRGNFPDRFSARQFPNYSSELNVNALLLGDSALYLCASSRGRWASNQPQHFGDGTRLSIL.

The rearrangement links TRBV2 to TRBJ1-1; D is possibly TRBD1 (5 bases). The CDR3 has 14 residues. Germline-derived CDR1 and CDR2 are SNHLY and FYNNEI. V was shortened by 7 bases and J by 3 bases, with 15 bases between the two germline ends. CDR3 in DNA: TGTGCCAGCACTCCAGGGTTCGGGTACACTGAAGCTTTCTTT. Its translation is CASTPGFGYTEAFF.

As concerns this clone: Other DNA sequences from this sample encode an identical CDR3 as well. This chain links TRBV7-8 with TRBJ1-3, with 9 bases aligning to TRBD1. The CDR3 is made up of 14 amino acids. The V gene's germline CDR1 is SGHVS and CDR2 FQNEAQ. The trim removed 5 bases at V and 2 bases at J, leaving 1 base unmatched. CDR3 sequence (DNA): TGTGCCAGCAGCAGACAGGGGGCTGGAAACACCATATATTTT. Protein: CASSRQGAGNTIYF.

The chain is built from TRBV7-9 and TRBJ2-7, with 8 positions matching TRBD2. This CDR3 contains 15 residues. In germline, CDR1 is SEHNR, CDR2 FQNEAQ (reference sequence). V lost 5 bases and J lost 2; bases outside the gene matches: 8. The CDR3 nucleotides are TGTGCCAGCAGCCGGGGGGGTTCAGGGCCCTACGAGCAGTACTTC. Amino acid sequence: CASSRGGSGPYEQYF.

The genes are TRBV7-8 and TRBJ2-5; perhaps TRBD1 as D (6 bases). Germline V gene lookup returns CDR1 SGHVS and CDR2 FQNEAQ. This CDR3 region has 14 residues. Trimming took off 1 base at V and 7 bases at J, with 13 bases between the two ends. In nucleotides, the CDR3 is TGTGCCAGCAGCTTAGTCCAGGGGTCGGGGACCCAGTACTTC. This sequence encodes CASSLVQGSGTQYF.

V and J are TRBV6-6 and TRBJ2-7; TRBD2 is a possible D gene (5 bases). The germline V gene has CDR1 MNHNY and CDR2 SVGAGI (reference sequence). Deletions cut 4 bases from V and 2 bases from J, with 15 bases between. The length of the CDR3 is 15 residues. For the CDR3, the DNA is TGTGCCAGCAGTTCCGGTGGGAGCCGAGCCTACGAGCAGTACTTC. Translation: CASSSGGSRAYEQYF.